This passage covers 30 T cell receptor beta chains from one sample sequenced in a study of CD8 T cells in ankylosing spondylitis. TCRdb itself ran the 5' RACE reads through MiXCR, one entry per CDR3 protein. The sample yields approximately 200,000 distinct CDR3 sequences, 9.5% to 15% seen once. Sequenced: blood, either unsorted or a sorted T cell fraction (not recorded which). These receptors were collected from a male donor with ankylosing spondylitis or in good health (not recorded which).

This clonotype was counted a few times. The J gene is TRBJ2-1, the V gene TRBV5-1; 9 positions match TRBD2. The CDR3 is 17 residues long. The V and J ends lost 6 bases and 9 bases, in that order; junction bases with no gene match: 19. The germline V gene has CDR1 SGHRS and CDR2 YFSETQ. Here the CDR3 reads CASTSSLAGNPAGEQFF. DNA for the CDR3: TGCGCCAGCACGAGCTCCCTAGCGGGGAACCCCGCTGGTGAGCAGTTCTTC.

This clonotype was seen at least ten times. The chain has TRBV29-1 and TRBJ2-2; D gene unclear. Trimming removed 4 bases from V and 2 bases from J, with 5 bases in between. CDR3 length: 12 residues. Germline values: CDR1 SQVTM, CDR2 ANQGSEA. CDR3 loop: CSVGENTGELFF. CDR3 in DNA: TGCAGCGTTGGAGAAAACACCGGGGAGCTGTTTTTT.

The table lists this clonotype with many counts. The rearrangement joins TRBV12-3 or TRBV12-4 to TRBJ1-5; D is undetermined. The V gene lost 2 bases and the J gene lost 5 bases, with 13 bases spanning the gap. The CDR3 runs 15 residues. For the CDR3, the DNA is TGTGCCAGCAGTTTACAGGCGGGGATGGATCAGCCCCAGCATTTT. This encodes CASSLQAGMDQPQHF.

J is TRBJ2-4 and V is TRBV12-3 or TRBV12-4; 11 positions agree with TRBD2. There are 16 residues in the CDR3. The junction had 3 bases not matched to a gene; V was cut back by 5 bases and J by 0 bases. CDR3 DNA: TGTGCCAGCAGTACTAGCGGGAGCTTAGCCAAAAACATTCAGTACTTC. It is translated as CASSTSGSLAKNIQYF.

This clonotype was counted between two and nine times. V gene TRBV7-9 combines with J gene TRBJ2-1; D is possibly TRBD2 (6 bases). The CDR3 sequence is 15 residues long. CDR1 and CDR2 from the germline V gene are SEHNR and FQNEAQ (reference sequence). The V end was cut by 4 bases, the J end by 5 bases, with 15 bases between. The CDR3 protein is CASSSTGTDHNEQFF. CDR3 bases: TGTGCCAGCAGCTCGACCGGGACTGACCACAATGAGCAGTTCTTC.

The table lists this clonotype with many counts. The V call is TRBV7-9, the J call TRBJ1-2; the match to TRBD1 covers 7 bases. The CDR3 runs 17 residues. J was trimmed by 8 bases and V by 5 bases; bases with no gene match: 20. The germline CDR1 and CDR2 sequences are SEHNR and FQNEAQ (reference sequence). CDR3 sequence (DNA): TGTGCCAGCAGCCCGTTAGCACAAGGACAGGAGTTTCAGGGCTACACCTTC. It codes for CASSPLAQGQEFQGYTF.

The J gene is TRBJ2-2, the V gene TRBV5-1; D uncertain. Looked up from germline, CDR1 is SGHRS and CDR2 is YFSETQ. V shed 2 bases and J shed 6 bases, with 11 bases lying between them. This CDR3 region has 14 residues. CDR3 sequence (DNA): TGCGCCAGCAGCTTCCCCCAGTCCGCCGGGGAGCTGTTTTTT. It is translated as CASSFPQSAGELFF.

This clonotype was counted at least ten times. J is TRBJ1-2 and V is TRBV5-1; D remains unclear. The CDR3 runs 11 residues. Germline V gene sequence: CDR1 SGHRS, CDR2 YFSETQ. The V end lost 0 bases, the J end lost 3 bases, and 0 bases lay between the germline ends. The CDR3, as DNA: TGCGCCAGCAGCTTGGACTATGGCTACACCTTC. Its protein product is CASSLDYGYTF.

The V and J genes are TRBV5-1 and TRBJ2-7; TRBD2 might be the D (6 bases). Trimming removed 0 bases from V and 2 bases from J, with 18 bases in between. The CDR3 length is 17 residues. Germline V gives CDR1 SGHRS, CDR2 YFSETQ. CDR3 loop: CASSLAAVEGRPYEQYF. CDR3 sequence (DNA): TGCGCCAGCAGCTTGGCCGCGGTGGAGGGGCGCCCCTACGAGCAGTACTTC.

The J gene is TRBJ2-7, the V gene TRBV5-6; 8 bases are a match to TRBD1. V shed 0 bases and J 3 bases; nucleotides not matched to a gene: 5. Germline V gene lookup returns CDR1 SGHDT and CDR2 YYEEEE. This CDR3 contains 15 residues. The CDR3 region is CASSLGGTGVYEQYF. The DNA for the CDR3 is TGTGCCAGCAGCTTGGGTGGGACAGGAGTCTACGAGCAGTACTTC. Combining the CDR3 with reference TRBV5-6 and TRBJ2-7 gives the whole variable domain DAGVTQSPTHLIKTRGQQVTLRCSPKSGHDTVSWYQQALGQGPQFIFQYYEEEERQRGNFPDRFSGHQFPNYSSELNVNALLLGDSALYLCASSLGGTGVYEQYFGPGTRLTVT.

This clonotype was recorded at least ten times. This chain uses TRBV12-3 or TRBV12-4 with TRBJ2-7, with a tentative D call TRBD1 (6 bases). Trimming cost V 6 bases and J 9 bases, with 12 bases left between them. The CDR3 has 11 amino acids. Here the CDR3 reads CASSQGLGQYF. The CDR3 DNA follows: TGTGCCAGCAGCCAGGGGCTAGGGCAGTACTTC.

The chain has TRBV10-2 and TRBJ2-1; TRBD2 matches at 12 bases. The CDR3 loop spans 16 amino acids. With 0 bases clipped from V and 5 bases from J, the junction kept 2 bases outside the gene matches. CDR1 and CDR2 (germline): WSHSY, SAAADI. CDR3 amino acids: CASSESGLAGNNEQFF. The CDR3 DNA reads TGCGCCAGCAGTGAGTCGGGACTAGCGGGTAACAATGAGCAGTTCTTC.

The chain links TRBV3-1 to TRBJ2-7; D perhaps matches TRBD1 (7 bases). The CDR3 contains 16 residues. CDR1 LGHDT and CDR2 YNNKEL come from the germline V gene (reference sequence). Trimming left V 0 bases short and J 0 bases short, with 12 bases between. The CDR3 DNA reads TGTGCCAGCAGCCAAGATGGAGGGGGCTCCTCCTACGAGCAGTACTTC. Encoded protein: CASSQDGGGSSYEQYF.

The sample holds a few counts of this clonotype. The chain joins TRBV9 to TRBJ2-1, with D hard to call. The length of the CDR3 is 11 residues. Germline CDR1 is SGDLS and CDR2 is YYNGEE. V was cut by 2 bases and J by 9 bases, with 6 bases left in between. The CDR3 loop is CASSVAGEQFF. The CDR3 DNA follows: TGTGCCAGCAGCGTCGCAGGTGAGCAGTTCTTC. Drawing the rest from reference TRBV9 and TRBJ2-1, the complete variable domain is DSGVTQTPKHLITATGQRVTLRCSPRSGDLSVYWYQQSLDQGLQFLIQYYNGEERAKGNILERFSAQQFPDLHSELNLSSLELGDSALYFCASSVAGEQFFGPGTRLTVL.

This chain connects TRBV5-1 to TRBJ2-3; the match to TRBD1 covers 9 bases. CDR3 size: 15 residues. CDR1 and CDR2 (germline): SGHRS, YFSETQ. Losses at the gene ends were 2 bases for V and 3 bases for J; bases not matched to a gene: 4. The DNA of the CDR3 is TGCGCCAGCAGCTTCCGGGACAGGGTAACAGATACGCAGTATTTT. This encodes CASSFRDRVTDTQYF.

This clonotype was seen more than once but under ten times. V gene TRBV7-9 combines with J gene TRBJ1-2; D remains ambiguous. The CDR3 loop spans 10 amino acids. Trimming shortened V by 4 bases and J by 7 bases, and 4 bases separated the two germline ends. The germline gives CDR1 SEHNR, CDR2 FQNEAQ (reference sequence). In DNA form, the CDR3 reads TGTGCCAGCAGCTCCGGTGGCTACACCTTC. Translated: CASSSGGYTF. Filled out from reference TRBV7-9 and TRBJ1-2, the complete variable domain reads DTGVSQNPRHKITKRGQNVTFRCDPISEHNRLYWYRQTLGQGPEFLTYFQNEAQLEKSRLLSDRFSAERPKGSFSTLEIQRTEQGDSAMYLCASSSGGYTFGSGTRLTVV.

This clonotype was detected only a few times. V and J are TRBV6-1 and TRBJ2-1; weak D call: TRBD1 (5 bases). This CDR3 has 16 residues. The V gene lost 1 base and the J gene lost 3 bases, with 13 bases spanning the gap. Germline CDR1 reads MNHNS; CDR2 reads SASEGT. CDR3 residues: CASSEGTGSLYNEQFF. The DNA for the CDR3 is TGTGCCAGCAGTGAAGGCACAGGTTCCCTCTACAATGAGCAGTTCTTC.

The chain is built from TRBV11-2 and TRBJ2-5; 7 bases match TRBD1. V was clipped by 1 base and J by 1 base; unmatched bases: 3. This CDR3 comprises 15 residues. CDR1 is SGHAT and CDR2 is FQNNGV in the germline V gene. The CDR3 loop is CASSLGRDSQETQYF. CDR3 in DNA: TGTGCCAGCAGCTTAGGCCGGGACAGCCAAGAGACCCAGTACTTC.

The rearrangement links TRBV15 to TRBJ1-4, with 10 bases fitting TRBD1. The length of the CDR3 is 15 residues. Germline V gives CDR1 LNHNV, CDR2 YYDKDF (reference sequence). Trimming at V came to 11 bases and at J to 8 bases, leaving 14 bases not matched to a gene. CDR3 amino acids: CAAESGGTGVEKLFF. CDR3 DNA sequence: TGTGCCGCCGAGTCCGGAGGGACAGGGGTGGAAAAACTGTTTTTT.

In this sample, this clonotype turned up a few times. J is TRBJ2-2 and V is TRBV6-4; 9 bases are shared with TRBD2. Trimming at V came to 0 bases and at J to 6 bases, leaving 5 bases not matched to a gene. Germline V gene sequence: CDR1 MRHNA, CDR2 SNTAGT. CDR3 length: 16 residues. The CDR3 here is CASSDSRLAGSGELFF. The CDR3 nucleotides are TGTGCCAGCAGTGACTCGAGGCTAGCGGGGTCCGGGGAGCTGTTTTTT.

This clonotype has a handful of counts. The V call is TRBV5-1, the J call TRBJ2-3; D may correspond to TRBD1 or TRBD2 (6 bases each). The V and J ends lost 0 bases and 6 bases respectively, with 11 bases between them. The CDR3 covers 14 residues. Per germline, CDR1 SGHRS and CDR2 YFSETQ. The CDR3 spells CASSLEGGRDTQYF. The CDR3 bases are TGCGCCAGCAGCTTGGAGGGGGGCCGGGATACGCAGTATTTT.

This clonotype turned up a few times. The J gene is TRBJ1-2, the V gene TRBV6-1; tentative D call: TRBD1 (5 bases). Germline V CDR1 and CDR2: MNHNS, SASEGT. The CDR3 extends over 16 amino acids. Trimming removed 1 base at V and 0 bases at J, with 12 bases between. CDR3 sequence (DNA): TGTGCCAGCAGTGAAGAAGTGACAGAGCCTAACTATGGCTACACCTTC. Protein: CASSEEVTEPNYGYTF.

This clonotype was recorded only once. V usage is TRBV6-1 and J usage is TRBJ2-7; 8 bases match TRBD1. CDR3 size: 15 residues. Germline V gene lookup returns CDR1 MNHNS and CDR2 SASEGT. After removal of 5 bases from V and 5 bases from J, the junction contained 11 bases not matched to a gene. DNA of the CDR3: TGTGCCAGCAGTCTCGGGACAGGCAAAGAGGACGAGCAGTACTTC. Its translation: CASSLGTGKEDEQYF.

This clonotype was detected ten times or more. The CDR3 sequence: CASSPTSMGGGELFF. The CDR3 DNA follows: TGTGCCAGCAGCCCGACTTCGATGGGCGGAGGGGAGCTGTTTTTT. V is TRBV11-2 and J is TRBJ2-2; no definite D call. The CDR3 sequence is 15 residues long. Trimming removed 5 bases from V and 8 bases from J, with 18 bases in between. From germline, CDR1 is SGHAT and CDR2 FQNNGV.

This clonotype showed up just once. Here the CDR3 reads CASSQAPFYEQYF. The CDR3 coding sequence is TGCGCCAGCAGCCAAGCCCCTTTCTACGAGCAGTACTTC. V and J are TRBV4-1 and TRBJ2-7; D gene ambiguous. Looked up from germline, CDR1 is MGHRA and CDR2 is YSYEKL. V lost 1 base and J 3 bases, leaving 7 bases between the germline ends. This CDR3 is built from 13 residues.

This chain joins TRBV11-3 and TRBJ2-7; 8 bases map to TRBD2. CDR1 is SGHNT and CDR2 is YENEEA in the germline V gene. The J segment lost 5 bases and the V segment lost 5 bases, leaving 11 bases of the junction unmatched. The CDR3 loop spans 15 amino acids. The CDR3 loop reads CASSTRGGRSDEQYF. As DNA, the CDR3 is TGTGCCAGCAGCACCCGGGGGGGCCGGTCTGACGAGCAGTACTTC.

This clonotype has ten or more counts. CDR3 sequence reads: CASRAPMGGSSGANVLTF. The DNA for the CDR3 is TGTGCCAGCAGGGCACCTATGGGGGGTTCCTCTGGGGCCAACGTCCTGACTTTC. The J gene is TRBJ2-6, the V gene TRBV6-1; the D gene is possibly TRBD2 (6 bases). CDR1 MNHNS and CDR2 SASEGT come from the germline V gene. Trimming left V 6 bases short and J 0 bases short, with 18 bases between. This CDR3 contains 18 residues.

This clonotype occurred a few times. The J gene is TRBJ1-1, the V gene TRBV3-1, with TRBD1 identical over 8 bases. Germline V CDR1 and CDR2: LGHDT, YNNKEL (reference sequence). V lost 3 bases and J lost 11; bases outside the gene matches: 20. The CDR3 length is 17 residues. As DNA, the CDR3 is TGTGCCAGCAGCCATCCCGGACAGGGAGGACACCAAGCTGGTGCTTTCTTT. Its protein product is CASSHPGQGGHQAGAFF.

This chain uses TRBV30 with TRBJ1-1; D remains ambiguous. This CDR3 contains 12 residues. V shed 8 bases and J shed 4 bases, with 14 bases lying between them. CDR1 and CDR2 from the germline V gene are GTSNPN and SVGIG (reference sequence). CDR3 amino acids: CAVKPDATEAFF. CDR3 sequence (DNA): TGTGCCGTAAAACCTGATGCCACTGAAGCTTTCTTT.

V usage is TRBV2 and J usage is TRBJ1-5; D is possibly TRBD1 (6 bases). With 7 bases removed from V and 3 bases from J, the gap between germline ends came to 13 bases. The V gene's germline CDR1 is SNHLY and CDR2 FYNNEI. CDR3 length equals 14 residues. CDR3: CASKRGDTNQPQHF. The CDR3, as DNA: TGTGCCAGCAAAAGGGGGGACACCAATCAGCCCCAGCATTTT.